One sample yielded the 27 T cell receptor beta chains listed below, sequenced in a study of T cell responses to AZD1222 COVID-19 vaccine. Profiled with immunoSEQ multiplex PCR; TCRdb holds only in-frame clones, not every one. The sample yields fewer than 180,000 clones, about 93% seen once. The specimen comprised peripheral blood, sampled on day 0 of AZD1222 vaccination. These TCRs come from an adult in good health.

The rearrangement joins TRBV4-3 to TRBJ2-3, with TRBD2 identical over 10 bases. CDR3 length: 16 residues. V shed 3 bases, J shed 5 bases, and the junction held 8 bases outside the gene matches. From germline, CDR1 is LGHNA and CDR2 YSLEER. The CDR3, as DNA: TGCGCCAGCAGCCAGTTCCCTAGCGGGAGTCTAGATACGCAGTATTTT. It specifies CASSQFPSGSLDTQYF.

The chain combines TRBV18 with TRBJ2-1; 8 nucleotides match TRBD2. The CDR3 loop spans 13 amino acids. CDR1 KGHSH and CDR2 LQKENI come from the germline V gene. J lost 7 bases, V lost 3 bases, and 2 bases had no gene match. This CDR3 reads CASSPSGGNEQFF. In nucleotides, the CDR3 is TGTGCCAGCTCACCTTCGGGGGGGAATGAGCAGTTCTTC.

The DNA for the CDR3 is TGTGCCAGCAGTTACTCGGGGACACCCGGCGTTCAGCCCCAGCATTTT. Its translation is CASSYSGTPGVQPQHF. V gene TRBV6-6 combines with J gene TRBJ1-5; D is possibly TRBD1 (6 bases). Looked up from germline, CDR1 is MNHNY and CDR2 is SVGAGI (reference sequence). The CDR3 covers 16 residues. V was pared by 0 bases and J by 6 bases, with 15 bases between.

The chain joins TRBV2 to TRBJ2-1, with a possible D match to TRBD1 (5 bases). This CDR3 has 11 amino acids. Germline-derived CDR1 and CDR2 are SNHLY and FYNNEI. V dropped 10 bases and J dropped 9 bases, with 13 bases sitting between them. In DNA form, the CDR3 reads TGTGCCACTGCGAATGGGGCTGAGCAGTTCTTC. It codes for CATANGAEQFF.

This chain joins TRBV6-6 and TRBJ1-1, with D hard to call. The CDR3 runs 16 residues. Trimming took 0 bases from V and 4 from J, leaving 15 bases between them. The V gene's germline CDR1 is MNHNY and CDR2 SVGAGI (reference sequence). CDR3 sequence: CASSYSDPLGGTEAFF. In DNA form, the CDR3 reads TGTGCCAGCAGTTACTCAGACCCCCTTGGCGGCACTGAAGCTTTCTTT.

This clone was seen only once. The rearrangement links TRBV10-1 to TRBJ2-7; 7 bases fit TRBD1. CDR1 is WNHNN, CDR2 SYGVQD, per germline (reference sequence). This CDR3 is built from 16 residues. V trimming: 2 bases; J trimming: 2 bases; junction bases outside the gene matches: 9. CDR3 in DNA: TGCGCCAGCAGTGAGAGGGACAGTAAGTTCACCTACGAGCAGTACGTC. It encodes CASSERDSKFTYEQYV.

This chain connects TRBV3-1 (or the pseudogene TRBV3-2) to TRBJ2-5, with 9 bases aligning to TRBD1. CDR3 length: 16 amino acids. With V trimmed by 2 bases and J by 4 bases, 8 bases remained unmatched. The V gene's germline CDR1 is LGHDT and CDR2 YNNKEL (reference sequence). The CDR3 DNA sequence: TGTGCCAGCAGCCAACCGACAGGGGGTAGAGGAGAGACCCAGTACTTC. It codes for CASSQPTGGRGETQYF.

This clone was observed a single time. Written as DNA, the CDR3 is TGTGCCAGCAGCCCCGACCTCTCCTACGAGCAGTACGTC. Translated: CASSPDLSYEQYV. The chain recombines TRBV27 with TRBJ2-7; D is undetermined. Germline CDR1 is MNHEY and CDR2 is SMNVEV (reference sequence). Trimming shortened V by 6 bases and J by 0 bases, and 9 bases separated the two germline ends. The CDR3 extends over 13 amino acids.

V usage is TRBV3-1 (or the pseudogene TRBV3-2) and J usage is TRBJ2-5; D may be TRBD1 (6 bases). V was cut by 7 bases and J by 4 bases, with 22 bases left in between. Germline V lookup: CDR1 LGHDT, CDR2 YNNKEL (reference sequence). The CDR3 length is 16 residues. CDR3 DNA sequence: TGTGCCAGCACCCAGACAGGCCACTACGAAGGAGAGACCCAGTACTTC. Amino acid sequence: CASTQTGHYEGETQYF.

The V call is TRBV5-4, the J call TRBJ2-7, with D possibly TRBD2 on 5 matching bases. The length of the CDR3 is 16 residues. Germline lookup yields CDR1 SGHNT and CDR2 YYREEE (reference sequence). The V and J ends lost 9 bases and 3 bases respectively, with 25 bases between them. The CDR3 DNA reads as TGTGCCACTACTGATAAGCCAAACGGGGTACACTACGAGCAGTACGTC. Amino acid sequence: CATTDKPNGVHYEQYV.

The rearrangement uses TRBV7-6 and TRBJ1-1, with D possibly being TRBD1 (6 bases). This CDR3 spans 14 amino acids. Germline loops: CDR1 SGHVS, CDR2 FNYEAQ. V lost 2 bases to trimming and J lost 1 base, with 8 bases between them. The CDR3 sequence is CASSLWDTNTEAFF. In DNA, the CDR3 is TGTGCCAGCAGCTTATGGGACACGAACACTGAAGCTTTCTTT. Variable domain in full (rest from reference TRBV7-6 and TRBJ1-1): GAGVSQSPRYKVTKRGQDVALRCDPISGHVSLYWYRQALGQGPEFLTYFNYEAQQDKSGLPNDRFSAERPEGSISTLTIQRTEQRDSAMYRCASSLWDTNTEAFFGQGTRLTVV.

The chain couples TRBV7-3 to TRBJ2-3; 9 bases align to TRBD2. Trimming removed 2 bases from V and 6 bases from J; junction bases left unmatched: 0. Germline CDR1 is SGHTA and CDR2 is FQGTGA. The CDR3 covers 13 residues. The CDR3, as DNA: TGTGCCAGCAGCTTAGGACTAGCGGATACGCAGTATTTT. Protein product: CASSLGLADTQYF.

In its sample, this clone was seen once. The chain combines TRBV28 with TRBJ2-1, with D tentatively TRBD1 (5 bases). Germline V CDR1 and CDR2: MDHEN, SYDVKM. V was clipped by 2 bases and J by 8 bases, with 7 bases between them. The CDR3 consists of 12 residues. The CDR3 DNA follows: TGTGCCAGCAGTTTAGACAGTCATGAGCAGTTCTTC. Amino acid sequence: CASSLDSHEQFF.

V and J are TRBV18 and TRBJ1-6; possible D gene TRBD1, 6 bases. Deletions cut 2 bases from V and 13 bases from J, with 15 bases between. Germline lookup yields CDR1 KGHSH and CDR2 LQKENI. The length of the CDR3 is 14 residues. The CDR3 bases are TGTGCCAGCTCACCAAGCGGACAGTCGGGCCCCCTCCACTTT. Translated: CASSPSGQSGPLHF.

The genes are TRBV4-1 and TRBJ1-5, with 10 positions matching TRBD1. Germline V CDR1 and CDR2: MGHRA, YSYEKL. The trim removed 3 bases at V and 2 bases at J, leaving 7 bases unmatched. The CDR3 is 17 residues long. The CDR3 nucleotides are TGCGCCAGCAGCCAGGTTATAGGGACAGGGGGCAATCAGCCCCAGCATTTT. It yields the protein CASSQVIGTGGNQPQHF.

CDR3 sequence: CASRKGAKVSSPLHF. CDR3 nucleotide sequence: TGTGCCAGCAGGAAGGGCGCGAAGGTATCTTCACCCCTCCACTTT. The chain employs TRBV2 and TRBJ1-6; D uncertain. V was cut by 6 bases and J by 9 bases, with 18 bases left in between. The CDR3 contains 15 residues. Germline V lookup: CDR1 SNHLY, CDR2 FYNNEI.

The genes are TRBV21-1 and TRBJ1-5. TRBV21-1 represents a pseudogene. The CDR3 has 14 residues. The CDR3 sequence is CASSKLEPMKPQHF. The CDR3 nucleotides read TGTGCCAGCAGCAAATTGGAACCCATGAAGCCCCAGCATTTT.

This sequence joins TRBV4-3 and TRBJ2-6; D not certain. The germline V gene has CDR1 LGHNA and CDR2 YSLEER. CDR3 length equals 15 residues. The V and J ends lost 0 bases and 1 base respectively, with 4 bases between them. CDR3 nucleotide sequence: TGCGCCAGCAGCCAAGAACTTTCTGGGGCCAACGTCCTGACTTTC. Amino acid sequence: CASSQELSGANVLTF.

This clone was seen once. The J gene is TRBJ2-7, the V gene TRBV5-6; TRBD2 agrees at 12 bases. The junction had 6 bases not matched to a gene; V was cut back by 4 bases and J by 4 bases. From germline, CDR1 is SGHDT and CDR2 YYEEEE. The CDR3 is 15 amino acids. CDR3 protein: CASSLTSGGVYEQYV. CDR3 nucleotide sequence: TGTGCCAGCAGCCTGACTAGCGGGGGTGTGTACGAGCAGTACGTC.

This clone was picked up one time. The rearrangement joins TRBV5-6 to TRBJ2-4; D is unresolved. V gave up 3 bases and J gave up 1 base, with 11 bases separating them. The germline V gene encodes CDR1 SGHDT and CDR2 YYEEEE. The CDR3 consists of 15 residues. The CDR3 region is CASSSRYFAKNIQYF. The CDR3, as DNA: TGTGCCAGCAGCTCGAGATATTTCGCCAAAAACATTCAGTACTTC.

The genes are TRBV6-2 or TRBV6-3 and TRBJ1-2, with no clear D. The CDR3 loop spans 14 amino acids. V lost 0 bases, J lost 4 bases, and 9 bases lay in between. In germline, CDR1 is MNHEY, CDR2 SVGEGT. The CDR3 spells CASSYSRSSYGYTF. The CDR3 DNA reads as TGTGCCAGCAGTTACTCCCGATCGTCCTATGGCTACACCTTC.

In its sample, this clone was seen once. CDR3 amino acids: CASSYGSLGYNEQFF. The CDR3 DNA is TGTGCCAGCAGTTACGGGAGTCTAGGGTACAATGAGCAGTTCTTC. The V call is TRBV6-5, the J call TRBJ2-1, with D tentatively TRBD2 (5 bases). The germline gives CDR1 MNHEY, CDR2 SVGAGI. Deletions cut 2 bases from V and 4 bases from J, with 12 bases between. This CDR3 contains 15 residues.

The gene calls are TRBV3-1 (or the pseudogene TRBV3-2) and TRBJ2-3; D ambiguous. From germline, CDR1 is LGHDT and CDR2 YNNKEL (reference sequence). Trimming took off 0 bases at V and 8 bases at J, with 12 bases between the two ends. CDR3 length: 14 amino acids. The CDR3: CASSQETFPVTQYF. CDR3 nucleotide sequence: TGTGCCAGCAGCCAAGAAACGTTCCCCGTTACGCAGTATTTT.

J is TRBJ2-3 and V is TRBV18; 9 bases agree with TRBD1. V lost 5 bases to trimming and J lost 5 bases; unmatched junction nucleotides: 8. This CDR3 has 15 residues. The V gene's germline CDR1 is KGHSH and CDR2 LQKENI. For the CDR3, the DNA is TGTGCCAGCTCAGCAAGGACAGGGGCGGGAGATACGCAGTATTTT. Its protein is CASSARTGAGDTQYF.

J is TRBJ1-1 and V is TRBV5-1; D gene uncertain. The V gene's germline CDR1 is SGHRS and CDR2 YFSETQ. Deletions cut 6 bases from V and 0 bases from J, with 12 bases between. The CDR3 spans 14 residues. CDR3 DNA: TGCGCCAGCATCCCCCGCCCGCTGAACACTGAAGCTTTCTTT. Translating gives CASIPRPLNTEAFF.

The chain joins TRBV5-1 to TRBJ2-2; D is possibly TRBD1 (6 bases). This CDR3 has 14 residues. Trimming took off 7 bases at V and 2 bases at J, with 12 bases between the two ends. Germline lookup yields CDR1 SGHRS and CDR2 YFSETQ. CDR3 bases: TGCGCCAGCCACCGGGACATTAACACCGGGGAGCTGTTTTTT. Encoded protein: CASHRDINTGELFF. Full variable domain (rest looked up from reference TRBV5-1 and TRBJ2-2): KAGVTQTPRYLIKTRGQQVTLSCSPISGHRSVSWYQQTPGQGLQFLFEYFSETQRNKGNFPGRFSGRQFSNSRSEMNVSTLELGDSALYLCASHRDINTGELFFGEGSRLTVL.

The chain uses TRBV10-3 and TRBJ1-2; 9 nucleotides match TRBD1. Per germline, CDR1 ENHRY and CDR2 SYGVKD. V lost 1 base to trimming and J lost 4 bases; unmatched junction nucleotides: 4. The length of the CDR3 is 15 residues. CDR3 region: CAISEFGQGSYGYTF. Here the CDR3 DNA reads TGTGCCATCAGTGAGTTCGGACAGGGGAGCTATGGCTACACCTTC.